Listed here are 13 T cell receptor beta chains from one sample, sequenced in a study of cytomegalovirus exposure and HLA in healthy donors (dated by TCRdb to the late 2010s). Library construction relied on the immunoSEQ multiplex PCR assay. A mixture of 60 forward primers for TCR Vbeta segments and 13 reverse primers for TCR Jbeta segments was used in the multiplex PCR. Sourced from immuneACCESS, this table was stored by TCRdb with only in-frame sequences that have V and J called. A share of the clones is absent; for the studies checked, an unresolved V gene accounts for under half, and the remainder has no known explanation. Across this sample there are roughly 100,000 clones, with roughly 79% seen only once. The ten biggest clones cover about 1.9% of the sample. Sequencing was performed on PBMCs. The origin of the receptors is a woman aged 40 to 50 in good health and CMV-seronegative.

The chain joins TRBV10-2 to TRBJ1-2; no reliable D call. Germline CDR1 reads WSHSY; CDR2 reads SAAADI. CDR3 length: 15 residues. V lost 5 bases to trimming and J lost 0 bases, with 13 bases between them. The CDR3 DNA follows: TGCGCCAGCAGTACCAGTAACGGAGCTAACTATGGCTACACCTTC. It codes for CASSTSNGANYGYTF.

Points on this clone: One junction end disagrees with the germline gene, perhaps due to a read error. This chain uses TRBV7-9 with TRBJ1-2; the match to TRBD1 covers 9 bases. The CDR3 loop spans 16 amino acids. Germline CDR1 and CDR2: SEHNR and FQNEAQ (reference sequence). This CDR3 reads CSSSLITGTGQYGYTF. The CDR3 DNA reads as TGTTCCAGCAGCTTGATCACCGGGACAGGGCAGTATGGCTACACCTTC.

The chain is built from TRBV9 and TRBJ2-6; TRBD1 is a possible D gene (5 bases). The CDR3 length is 17 residues. The V end lost 0 bases, the J end lost 4 bases, and 14 bases lay between the germline ends. From germline, CDR1 is SGDLS and CDR2 YYNGEE. The CDR3 sequence: CASSVDRQLPGANVLTF. The CDR3 bases are TGTGCCAGCAGCGTAGACAGACAGTTACCCGGGGCCAACGTCCTGACTTTC. The complete variable domain, with remaining parts taken from reference TRBV9 and TRBJ2-6, reads DSGVTQTPKHLITATGQRVTLRCSPRSGDLSVYWYQQSLDQGLQFLIQYYNGEERAKGNILERFSAQQFPDLHSELNLSSLELGDSALYFCASSVDRQLPGANVLTFGAGSRLTVL.

This sequence joins TRBV19 and TRBJ1-5, with TRBD1 matching 8 bases. J lost 6 bases, V lost 4 bases, and 11 bases had no gene match. The germline V gene encodes CDR1 LNHDA and CDR2 SQIVND (reference sequence). This CDR3 has 16 residues. Here the CDR3 DNA reads TGTGCCAGTAGTACTATCGACAGGGGATTAGCTCAGCCCCAGCATTTT. Translation gives CASSTIDRGLAQPQHF.

The chain uses TRBV6-1 and TRBJ2-7, with 8 bases identical to TRBD1. The J segment lost 5 bases and the V segment lost 7 bases, leaving 7 bases of the junction unmatched. The CDR3 is 13 residues long. Germline CDR1 MNHNS, CDR2 SASEGT. The CDR3 is CASTWTGSDEQYF. For the CDR3, the DNA is TGTGCCAGCACATGGACAGGGTCAGACGAGCAGTACTTC.

This clone was seen a few times. V gene TRBV5-1 combines with J gene TRBJ1-6; D uncertain. Germline assignment: CDR1 SGHRS and CDR2 YFSETQ. Trimming cost V 0 bases and J 6 bases, with 4 bases left between them. CDR3 length equals 13 residues. This chain's CDR3 is CASSLDSNSPLHF. DNA of the CDR3: TGCGCCAGCAGCTTGGACAGTAATTCACCCCTCCACTTT.

This clone has more than one count but fewer than ten. V is TRBV19 and J is TRBJ2-7; D perhaps matches TRBD2 (5 bases). Germline lookup yields CDR1 LNHDA and CDR2 SQIVND (reference sequence). The CDR3 loop spans 13 amino acids. Trimming cost V 0 bases and J 6 bases, with 9 bases left between them. This CDR3 reads CASSIEWESEQYF. For the CDR3, the DNA is TGTGCCAGTAGTATAGAGTGGGAGTCCGAGCAGTACTTC.

The chain couples TRBV4-3 to TRBJ2-1; D gene ambiguous. The germline V and J ends were trimmed by 3 bases and 4 bases, with 10 bases remaining between them. Germline V lookup: CDR1 LGHNA, CDR2 YSLEER. This CDR3 region has 14 residues. DNA of the CDR3: TGCGCCAGCAGCCACACGATTGCGTACAATGAGCAGTTCTTC. It encodes CASSHTIAYNEQFF.

V usage is TRBV6-5 and J usage is TRBJ1-1; the D gene is possibly TRBD1 (5 bases). Germline lookup yields CDR1 MNHEY and CDR2 SVGAGI. V was trimmed by 4 bases and J by 2 bases, leaving 14 bases between them. CDR3 size: 15 residues. The CDR3 sequence: CASSLSQGGNTEAFF. In nucleotides, the CDR3 is TGTGCCAGCAGTTTGTCTCAGGGAGGAAACACTGAAGCTTTCTTT.

This clone has only one observation. The chain couples TRBV7-2 to TRBJ2-7, with TRBD2 identical over 9 bases. Germline lookup yields CDR1 SGHTA and CDR2 FQGNSA. The CDR3 is made up of 16 amino acids. V trimming: 1 base; J trimming: 0 bases; junction bases outside the gene matches: 4. The chain's CDR3 is CASSLVSGRSSYEQYF. CDR3 DNA: TGTGCCAGCAGCTTAGTCAGCGGGAGGAGCTCCTACGAGCAGTACTTC.

The chain recombines TRBV4-2 with TRBJ2-5, with D possibly TRBD1 on 6 matching bases. TRBJ2-7 matches the DNA end more closely, so the J call is doubtful. CDR1 and CDR2 (germline): LGHNA, YNFKEQ. The length of the CDR3 is 15 residues. In DNA form, the CDR3 reads TGTGCCAGCAGCCAAGGTGCGACAGGCCCCTACGAGCAGTACTTC. Residues: CASSQGATGPYEQYF.

The chain employs TRBV18 and TRBJ2-6; D is perhaps TRBD1 (5 bases). The CDR3 contains 15 residues. Per germline, CDR1 KGHSH and CDR2 LQKENI. Trimming cost V 6 bases and J 4 bases, with 13 bases left between them. CDR3 loop: CASSPQGSGANVLTF. The DNA of the CDR3 is TGTGCCAGCTCCCCGCAGGGTTCCGGGGCCAACGTCCTGACTTTC.

The chain is built from TRBV2 and TRBJ2-2; 13 nucleotides match TRBD2. The length of the CDR3 is 16 residues. Germline V gene lookup returns CDR1 SNHLY and CDR2 FYNNEI. The ends lost 8 bases at V and 5 bases at J; junction bases unmatched: 8. Here the CDR3 reads CASLKELAGGTGELFF. CDR3 bases: TGTGCCAGCTTAAAGGAACTAGCGGGAGGGACCGGGGAGCTGTTTTTT.